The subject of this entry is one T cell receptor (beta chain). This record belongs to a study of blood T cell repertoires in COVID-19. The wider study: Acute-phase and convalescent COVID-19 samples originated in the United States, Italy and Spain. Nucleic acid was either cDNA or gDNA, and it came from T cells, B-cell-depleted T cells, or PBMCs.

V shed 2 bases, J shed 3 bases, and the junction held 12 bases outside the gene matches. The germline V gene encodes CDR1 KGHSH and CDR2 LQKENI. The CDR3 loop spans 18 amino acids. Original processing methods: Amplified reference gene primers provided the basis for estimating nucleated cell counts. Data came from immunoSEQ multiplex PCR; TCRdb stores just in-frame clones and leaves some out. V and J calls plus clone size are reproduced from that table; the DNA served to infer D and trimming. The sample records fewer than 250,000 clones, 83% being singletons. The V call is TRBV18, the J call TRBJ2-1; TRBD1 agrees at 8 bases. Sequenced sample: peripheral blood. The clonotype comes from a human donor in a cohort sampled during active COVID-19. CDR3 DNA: TGTGCCAGCTCACCAAACCCCGGGGCAGGGGGCGACTACAATGAGCAGTTCTTC. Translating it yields CASSPNPGAGGDYNEQFF.